Below, 11 T cell receptor beta chains from the same sample are listed, as sequenced in a study. In TCRdb, the RT-PCR reads were re-called with MiXCR into one record per CDR3 protein. The table records about 680,000 distinct CDR3 sequences, approximately 15% of them present only once. Sequencing input: memory CD4+ T cells from blood. The receptors stem from a female donor in good health, serving as a healthy control.

The chain carries TRBV7-9 and TRBJ2-1; D call uncertain. Germline CDR1 and CDR2: SEHNR and FQNEAQ (reference sequence). The CDR3 is 12 residues long. The ends were cut back, 5 bases at V and 6 bases at J, with 8 bases in the middle. For the CDR3, the DNA is TGTGCCAGCAGCCCCGAGGCCAATGAGCAGTTCTTC. Translation: CASSPEANEQFF.

Only a few counts were recorded for this clonotype. The chain recombines TRBV24-1 with TRBJ2-5, with D unresolved. This CDR3 has 18 amino acids. Trimming took off 5 bases at V and 0 bases at J, with 21 bases between the two ends. Germline V gives CDR1 KGHDR, CDR2 SFDVKD. For the CDR3, the DNA is TGTGCCACCAGTGCTCCGGATTCTAGGGCCGTAGACCAAGAGACCCAGTACTTC. It yields the protein CATSAPDSRAVDQETQYF.

A few counts support this clonotype. The chain has TRBV5-1 and TRBJ2-5; 8 bases match TRBD1. Per germline, CDR1 SGHRS and CDR2 YFSETQ. Trimming removed 6 bases from V and 3 bases from J; junction bases left unmatched: 7. CDR3 length: 14 amino acids. Here the CDR3 reads CASMPQGGKETQYF. The CDR3 DNA follows: TGCGCCAGCATGCCACAGGGGGGAAAAGAGACCCAGTACTTC.

This clonotype appeared a few times. The V gene is TRBV20-1, the J gene TRBJ1-6; no firm D call. Germline CDR1 DFQATT, CDR2 SNEGSKA (reference sequence). This CDR3 contains 11 residues. The germline V and J ends were trimmed by 3 bases and 8 bases, with 5 bases remaining between them. The CDR3 DNA follows: TGCAGTGCTAGGGGTTATTCACCCCTCCACTTT. This translates into CSARGYSPLHF.

In its sample, this clonotype was seen a few times. The V gene is TRBV6-4, the J gene TRBJ2-3; TRBD2 might be the D (6 bases). The germline CDR1 and CDR2 sequences are MRHNA and SNTAGT. This CDR3 is built from 13 residues. V lost 6 bases to trimming and J lost 0 bases, with 7 bases between them. The CDR3 here is CASSRESTDTQYF. CDR3 coding DNA: TGTGCCAGCAGCCGGGAGAGCACAGATACGCAGTATTTT.

This sequence joins TRBV24-1 and TRBJ1-2; D is possibly TRBD1 (6 bases). CDR3 length equals 13 residues. The ends were cut back, 5 bases at V and 6 bases at J, with 12 bases in the middle. Germline CDR1 reads KGHDR; CDR2 reads SFDVKD. The CDR3 nucleotides read TGTGCCACCAGTGGGGGGGCTTGGGATGGCTACACCTTC. It codes for CATSGGAWDGYTF.

This clonotype was detected only a few times. The junction departs from germline at one end; a sequencing error may be responsible. The rearrangement uses TRBV12-3 or TRBV12-4 and TRBJ1-1, with D unclear. The CDR3 extends over 11 amino acids. CDR3 in amino acids: CASSLNSRPRF. The CDR3, as DNA: TGTGCCAGCAGTTTGAACTCCCGCCCTAGGTTT.

J is TRBJ2-3 and V is TRBV18; possibly TRBD2 for D (6 bases). This CDR3 region has 14 residues. Trimming cost V 3 bases and J 6 bases, with 13 bases left between them. CDR1 is KGHSH, CDR2 LQKENI, per germline. This CDR3 is CASSPSRAGDTQYF. The CDR3 nucleotides are TGTGCCAGCTCACCGAGTCGAGCGGGCGATACGCAGTATTTT.

This clonotype has only a few counts. The V and J genes are TRBV20-1 and TRBJ1-5, with a tentative D call TRBD1 (6 bases). Germline values: CDR1 DFQATT, CDR2 SNEGSKA (reference sequence). Trimming shortened V by 2 bases and J by 0 bases, and 17 bases separated the two germline ends. The CDR3 sequence is 17 residues long. The CDR3 DNA follows: TGCAGTGCTAGACCACCTACAGGGAAAGCTAGCAATCAGCCCCAGCATTTT. Protein sequence: CSARPPTGKASNQPQHF.

This clonotype appeared a few times. One junction end does not reproduce the germline sequence, and a read error may be involved. The chain joins TRBV5-6 to TRBJ2-7; TRBD2 agrees at 11 bases. The germline gives CDR1 SGHDT, CDR2 YYEEEE. The CDR3 sequence is 13 residues long. The CDR3 region has the DNA TGTGCCAGCAGTCGAGATCTAGCGGGAGGCCAGAGCTTC. This codes for CASSRDLAGGQSF.

The V call is TRBV4-2, the J call TRBJ1-5; TRBD1 is a possible D gene (5 bases). Germline CDR1 and CDR2: LGHNA and YNFKEQ. This CDR3 is built from 16 residues. V lost 0 bases and J 4 bases, leaving 13 bases between the germline ends. CDR3 sequence: CASSQDGGVGNQPQHF. The CDR3 DNA is TGTGCCAGCAGCCAAGATGGGGGTGTAGGGAATCAGCCCCAGCATTTT.